This TCR beta chain is from a study of T-cell reconstitution after alpha-beta-depleted transplantation in children. Germline V gene sequence: CDR1 SGHAT, CDR2 FQDESV (reference sequence). This CDR3 is 12 amino acids long. Germline trimming cut 6 bases from V and 8 bases from J; bases unmatched to any gene: 4. TCRbeta library construction was performed incorporating unique molecular identifiers. MiXCR, applied by TCRdb to the PCR reads, yields one record per CDR3 protein. The data contain approximately 640,000 distinct CDR3 sequences, 16% of them singletons. In this sample, this clonotype turned up many times.

The V call is TRBV11-1, the J call TRBJ2-1; TRBD1 matches 7 bases. Sequencing used PBMCs from the stem cell graft donor, obtained from the stem cell graft. This TCR was sampled from a human donor who donated a stem cell graft to a child with acute myeloid leukemia. The CDR3, as DNA: TGTGCCAGCAGTGAAGGGGGCGATGAGCAGTTCTTC. Residues: CASSEGGDEQFF. The entire variable domain, with the rest obtained from reference TRBV11-1 and TRBJ2-1, is as follows: EAEVAQSPRYKITEKSQAVAFWCDPISGHATLYWYRQILGQGPELLVQFQDESVVDDSQLPKDRFSAERLKGVDSTLKIQPAELGDSAMYLCASSEGGDEQFFGPGTRLTVL.